The 30 T cell receptor beta chains below all came from one sample that was sequenced in a study of siplizumab effects on memory and regulatory T cells. Only in-frame clones appear in the TCRdb table, and some are missing; sequencing was by immunoSEQ multiplex PCR. In the table there are over 65,000 clones, approximately 93% of which are singletons. Sequenced input: CD8+ T cells sorted from blood. The receptors were gathered from a human donor in good health.

This clone was detected once. This chain uses TRBV12-5 with TRBJ1-6; D may be TRBD1 (5 bases). Trimming took off 3 bases at V and 3 bases at J, with 9 bases between the two ends. This CDR3 is built from 15 residues. Germline V gene data show CDR1 as LGHNT and CDR2 as FRNRAP. CDR3 sequence (DNA): TGTGCTAGTGGTTTCTGGGGCAACTATAATTCACCCCTCCACTTT. Translated, it gives CASGFWGNYNSPLHF.

This clone was counted once. The J gene is TRBJ2-3, the V gene TRBV9; D unclear. This CDR3 spans 16 amino acids. V was pared by 4 bases and J by 0 bases, with 15 bases between. The germline V gene encodes CDR1 SGDLS and CDR2 YYNGEE. Here the CDR3 DNA reads TGTGCCAGCAGCTTAGCTGACGAGTCTAGCACAGATACGCAGTATTTT. Its translation is CASSLADESSTDTQYF.

V is TRBV7-2 and J is TRBJ2-3; 8 bases line up with TRBD2. Germline CDR1 SGHTA, CDR2 FQGNSA. This CDR3 region has 15 residues. V dropped 5 bases and J dropped 4; count of bases not matched to a gene: 8. The CDR3 region is CASSPSGGDADTQYF. The CDR3 DNA sequence: TGTGCCAGCAGCCCTTCGGGGGGGGACGCAGATACGCAGTATTTT. Full variable domain (rest looked up from reference TRBV7-2 and TRBJ2-3): GAGVSQSPSNKVTEKGKDVELRCDPISGHTALYWYRQSLGQGLEFLIYFQGNSAPDKSGLPSDRFSAERTGGSVSTLTIQRTQQEDSAVYLCASSPSGGDADTQYFGPGTRLTVL.

The gene calls are TRBV5-6 and TRBJ2-2; 8 bases are a match to TRBD2. With V trimmed by 2 bases and J by 5 bases, 8 bases remained unmatched. Germline CDR1 is SGHDT and CDR2 is YYEEEE. There are 16 residues in the CDR3. CDR3 protein: CASSFGLAGGTGELFF. The DNA for the CDR3 is TGTGCCAGCAGCTTTGGTCTAGCGGGTGGTACCGGGGAGCTGTTTTTT.

The gene calls are TRBV10-3 and TRBJ1-1, with D unclear. CDR3 length equals 12 residues. The V end was cut by 3 bases, the J end by 1 base, with 3 bases between. Germline CDR1 ENHRY, CDR2 SYGVKD. The CDR3 DNA reads as TGTGCCATCAGTGACGAGAACACTGAAGCTTTCTTT. Translating gives CAISDENTEAFF.

The table lists this clone with a count of one. The chain employs TRBV29-1 and TRBJ2-1; a weak D match, TRBD1 (6 bases). There are 14 residues in the CDR3. Germline assignment: CDR1 SQVTM and CDR2 ANQGSEA. V was pared by 4 bases and J by 0 bases, with 10 bases between. CDR3 in DNA: TGCAGCGTTGGGACAGATGCCTCCTACAATGAGCAGTTCTTC. Translation: CSVGTDASYNEQFF.

V usage is TRBV19 and J usage is TRBJ2-2, with a tentative D call TRBD1 (6 bases). V lost 3 bases to trimming and J lost 3 bases, with 11 bases between them. CDR1 and CDR2 from the germline V gene are LNHDA and SQIVND (reference sequence). The CDR3 consists of 15 residues. The CDR3 is CASSIGPGDTGELFF. DNA for the CDR3: TGTGCCAGTAGTATTGGGCCAGGGGACACCGGGGAGCTGTTTTTT.

In DNA, the CDR3 is TGCGCCAGCAGCCCCTTCCGATCCTACGAGCAGTACTTC. This encodes CASSPFRSYEQYF. V gene TRBV4-3 combines with J gene TRBJ2-7; no firm D call. The germline V gene has CDR1 LGHNA and CDR2 YSLEER. The CDR3 covers 13 residues. V was clipped by 4 bases and J by 1 base, with 8 bases between them.

The rearrangement links TRBV5-4 to TRBJ1-1, with D tentatively TRBD1 (5 bases). Germline CDR1 is SGHNT and CDR2 is YYREEE (reference sequence). V lost 4 bases, J lost 0 bases, and 10 bases lay in between. This CDR3 is 14 amino acids long. As DNA, the CDR3 is TGTGCCAGCAGCCCGGGGCCGATGAACACTGAAGCTTTCTTT. This gives the protein CASSPGPMNTEAFF.

This clone was observed a single time. The chain combines TRBV27 with TRBJ2-4, with D unclear. Germline V gene lookup returns CDR1 MNHEY and CDR2 SMNVEV (reference sequence). The V end lost 6 bases, the J end lost 6 bases, and 12 bases lay between the germline ends. This CDR3 spans 13 amino acids. CDR3 DNA sequence: TGTGCCAGCAGCTCTACTCTTGGAAACATTCAGTACTTC. Translation gives CASSSTLGNIQYF.

This chain uses TRBV10-3 with TRBJ1-1; no clear D gene. This CDR3 is built from 12 residues. The germline V gene encodes CDR1 ENHRY and CDR2 SYGVKD. Between the trimmed V and J ends, which lost 3 bases and 1 base, there was a span of 3 bases. CDR3 sequence: CAISDTNTEAFF. The CDR3 DNA sequence: TGTGCCATCAGTGACACGAACACTGAAGCTTTCTTT.

The V gene is TRBV18, the J gene TRBJ2-2; possibly TRBD2 for D (6 bases). This CDR3 is built from 13 residues. Germline CDR1 is KGHSH and CDR2 is LQKENI. With 2 bases removed from V and 7 bases from J, the gap between germline ends came to 8 bases. As DNA, the CDR3 is TGTGCCAGCTCACCAGCGGGGAACGGGGAGCTGTTTTTT. Its translation: CASSPAGNGELFF.

The chain uses TRBV12-5 and TRBJ1-1, with D tentatively TRBD1 (5 bases). There are 15 residues in the CDR3. Germline assignment: CDR1 LGHNT and CDR2 FRNRAP. Trimming removed 4 bases at V and 0 bases at J, with 12 bases between. The CDR3 DNA follows: TGTGCTAGTGGTTCGTGGGGCGGCATGAACACTGAAGCTTTCTTT. Encoded protein: CASGSWGGMNTEAFF. The complete variable domain, with remaining parts taken from reference TRBV12-5 and TRBJ1-1, reads DARVTQTPRHKVTEMGQEVTMRCQPILGHNTVFWYRQTMMQGLELLAYFRNRAPLDDSGMPKDRFSAEMPDATLATLKIQPSEPRDSAVYFCASGSWGGMNTEAFFGQGTRLTVV.

V is TRBV4-3 and J is TRBJ2-2; 8 bases match TRBD2. Germline CDR1 and CDR2: LGHNA and YSLEER. This CDR3 has 15 amino acids. J was trimmed by 3 bases and V by 1 base; bases with no gene match: 1. CDR3 DNA sequence: TGCGCCAGCAGCCAAGGACTAGCGTACACCGGGGAGCTGTTTTTT. This encodes CASSQGLAYTGELFF.

V is TRBV15 and J is TRBJ2-4; TRBD2 matches at 8 bases. With 5 bases clipped from V and 6 bases from J, the junction kept 6 bases outside the gene matches. Germline V gene sequence: CDR1 LNHNV, CDR2 YYDKDF (reference sequence). CDR3 length: 14 amino acids. The CDR3 region is CATSHGGDSNIQYF. In nucleotides, the CDR3 is TGTGCCACCAGCCACGGGGGGGACTCAAACATTCAGTACTTC.

V gene TRBV19 combines with J gene TRBJ2-7; tentatively, D is TRBD2 (7 bases). V lost 2 bases to trimming and J lost 2 bases, with 16 bases between them. Germline loops: CDR1 LNHDA, CDR2 SQIVND (reference sequence). This CDR3 has 16 residues. The CDR3 is CASSIFSGGGPYEQYF. As DNA, the CDR3 is TGTGCCAGTAGTATATTCAGTGGGGGGGGCCCCTACGAGCAGTACTTC.

J is TRBJ2-7 and V is TRBV6-5, with 9 nucleotides matching TRBD1. The CDR3 runs to 14 residues. From germline, CDR1 is MNHEY and CDR2 SVGAGI. J lost 4 bases, V lost 6 bases, and 7 bases had no gene match. The CDR3 loop reads CASSYGDREYEQYF. The CDR3 region has the DNA TGTGCCAGCAGCTATGGGGACAGGGAATACGAGCAGTACTTC.

This chain connects TRBV7-8 to TRBJ2-2; the match to TRBD1 covers 7 bases. V was clipped by 3 bases and J by 4 bases; unmatched bases: 2. The germline gives CDR1 SGHVS, CDR2 FQNEAQ. The CDR3 consists of 14 residues. CDR3 sequence reads: CASSFRTGTGELFF. CDR3 nucleotides: TGTGCCAGCAGCTTCCGGACAGGCACCGGGGAGCTGTTTTTT.

The chain links TRBV7-9 to TRBJ2-3; perhaps TRBD2 as D (5 bases). In germline, CDR1 is SEHNR, CDR2 FQNEAQ (reference sequence). The V end was cut by 5 bases, the J end by 4 bases, with 16 bases between. The CDR3 has 15 amino acids. CDR3 DNA sequence: TGTGCCAGCAGCCCCGCCGAGGGCCAGGCAGATACGCAGTATTTT. As protein: CASSPAEGQADTQYF.

The chain has TRBV7-9 and TRBJ2-1; TRBD2 matches at 9 bases. Per germline, CDR1 SEHNR and CDR2 FQNEAQ (reference sequence). V shed 3 bases and J 4 bases; nucleotides not matched to a gene: 4. The CDR3 is 15 residues long. The CDR3 loop reads CASSFSSGGYNEQFF. CDR3 in DNA: TGTGCCAGCAGCTTTTCGAGCGGGGGGTACAATGAGCAGTTCTTC.

CDR3 in DNA: TGTGCCAGCAGCTCCCTGGGACAGGGGATTTACGAGCAGTACTTC. Its protein product is CASSSLGQGIYEQYF. The chain has TRBV5-6 and TRBJ2-7, with TRBD1 identical over 10 bases. The CDR3 contains 15 residues. V shed 3 bases, J shed 4 bases, and the junction held 7 bases outside the gene matches. Germline assignment: CDR1 SGHDT and CDR2 YYEEEE.

The V and J genes are TRBV6-1 and TRBJ1-2; D gene uncertain. Germline CDR1 MNHNS, CDR2 SASEGT. The CDR3 covers 11 residues. V was trimmed by 6 bases and J by 3 bases, leaving 5 bases between them. DNA for the CDR3: TGTGCCAGCAGCCAGTACTATGGCTACACCTTC. Encoded protein: CASSQYYGYTF.

This clone was detected once. The chain uses TRBV6-5 and TRBJ2-7; 13 nucleotides match TRBD2. CDR1 MNHEY and CDR2 SVGAGI come from the germline V gene. The V and J ends lost 5 bases and 5 bases, in that order; junction bases with no gene match: 3. CDR3 length: 14 amino acids. The CDR3 nucleotides are TGTGCCAGCAGTACCGGGACTAGCGGGGACGAGCAGTACTTC. It yields the protein CASSTGTSGDEQYF.

The chain employs TRBV10-3 and TRBJ2-3, with D unclear. Per germline, CDR1 ENHRY and CDR2 SYGVKD. V dropped 0 bases and J dropped 0 bases, with 13 bases sitting between them. The length of the CDR3 is 17 residues. CDR3 sequence reads: CAISESTREPSTDTQYF. CDR3 sequence (DNA): TGTGCCATCAGTGAGTCGACCCGTGAGCCTAGCACAGATACGCAGTATTTT.

This rearrangement joins TRBV4-3 to TRBJ2-1, with D perhaps assigned TRBD1 or TRBD2 (5 bases each). The germline CDR1 and CDR2 sequences are LGHNA and YSLEER. This CDR3 spans 18 amino acids. Trimming stripped 4 bases from V and 4 bases from J, with 23 bases between. The CDR3 reads CASSPSPNRDGGYNEQFF. The CDR3 DNA reads as TGCGCCAGCAGCCCCTCACCCAACCGGGACGGAGGATACAATGAGCAGTTCTTC.

The chain couples TRBV7-3 to TRBJ2-1, with 11 nucleotides matching TRBD2. Losses at the gene ends were 6 bases for V and 10 bases for J; bases not matched to a gene: 11. Germline CDR1 is SGHTA and CDR2 is FQGTGA. There are 15 residues in the CDR3. CDR3 residues: CASSPGTSGPTEQFF. In DNA, the CDR3 is TGTGCCAGCAGTCCCGGGACTAGCGGACCCACGGAGCAGTTCTTC.

This chain links TRBV19 with TRBJ1-1, with TRBD1 matching over 8 bases. The junction had 4 bases not matched to a gene; V was cut back by 3 bases and J by 1 base. Germline V CDR1 and CDR2: LNHDA, SQIVND (reference sequence). This CDR3 has 15 residues. The CDR3 sequence: CASSIAGGANTEAFF. CDR3 nucleotides: TGTGCCAGTAGTATTGCAGGGGGCGCGAACACTGAAGCTTTCTTT.

This chain connects TRBV6-1 to TRBJ2-3; D might be TRBD1 (6 bases). This CDR3 spans 15 amino acids. CDR1 is MNHNS, CDR2 SASEGT, per germline. V was clipped by 8 bases and J by 2 bases, with 17 bases between them. The CDR3 sequence is CASDTRTDYTDTQYF. In DNA form, the CDR3 reads TGTGCCAGCGATACTCGGACAGATTACACAGATACGCAGTATTTT.

The chain carries TRBV7-3 and TRBJ2-3, with 9 bases matching TRBD1. CDR3 size: 14 residues. Germline CDR1 reads SGHTA; CDR2 reads FQGTGA. The V and J ends lost 6 bases and 3 bases, in that order; junction bases with no gene match: 4. CDR3 residues: CASSLTGGTDTQYF. CDR3 nucleotides: TGTGCCAGCAGTTTGACAGGGGGGACAGATACGCAGTATTTT. The whole variable domain, filled in from reference TRBV7-3 and TRBJ2-3, reads GAGVSQTPSNKVTEKGKYVELRCDPISGHTALYWYRQSLGQGPEFLIYFQGTGAADDSGLPNDRFFAVRPEGSVSTLKIQRTERGDSAVYLCASSLTGGTDTQYFGPGTRLTVL.

The V and J genes are TRBV7-9 and TRBJ2-2; D is uncertain. V lost 3 bases and J 2 bases, leaving 7 bases between the germline ends. CDR3 length equals 14 residues. Looked up from germline, CDR1 is SEHNR and CDR2 is FQNEAQ (reference sequence). This CDR3 is CASSFPPNTGELFF. For the CDR3, the DNA is TGTGCCAGCAGCTTTCCGCCCAACACCGGGGAGCTGTTTTTT.